A selection of T cell receptor beta chains follows, all from one sample in a study of lymphopenia after photon versus proton radiotherapy. The data were produced by immunoSEQ multiplex PCR, yet TCRdb's version contains in-frame clones alone and is incomplete. Of approximately 35,000 clones in the sample, 75% to 90% were seen once. The sample consisted of peripheral blood, taken from a patient treated with photon-based radiotherapy. Receptors originate from a woman aged 50 to 65 with pancreatic cancer. CDR3s include the opening cysteine and the closing phenylalanine or tryptophan. The D gene is left open where the match is weak. Expanded clones get a size class; other rows say once, few or many, or leave the size out.

- | TRBJ2-1 | TRBD2 | TRBV7-6 | TGTGCCAGCAGCTTGAGGACTAGCGGGAGACTGTCCTACAATGAGCAGTTCTTC | CASSLRTSGRLSYNEQFF
- | TRBJ2-5 | - | TRBV11-2 | TGTGCCAGCACTCGGGCCGGGGGCGCGGAGACCCAGTACTTC | CASTRAGGAETQYF
- | TRBJ2-1 | TRBD1 | TRBV6-5 | TGTGCCAGCACCCCGGGACAGGGGGTTTACAATGAGCAGTTCTTC | CASTPGQGVYNEQFF
- | TRBJ2-7 | - | TRBV5-4 | TGTGCCAGCAGTAACTCTTATGGGACCTACGAGCAGTACTTC | CASSNSYGTYEQYF
- | TRBJ2-7 | TRBD2 | TRBV5-4 | TGTGCCAGCGGATTAGCGGGGGGGCTCGAGCAGTACTTC | CASGLAGGLEQYF
- | TRBJ1-1 | - | TRBV7-9 | TGTGCCAGCAGCTTAGGACCCGCCGGCACTGAAGCTTTCTTT | CASSLGPAGTEAFF
few | TRBJ2-7 | TRBD2 | TRBV7-3 | TGTGCCAGCAGCCCCAGCGGGAGCTCCTACGAGCAGTACTTC | CASSPSGSSYEQYF
- | TRBJ2-7 | - | TRBV28 | TGTGCCAGCAGTCCTCTTAGGGGTACTAGCCAGCAGCAGTACTTC | CASSPLRGTSQQQYF
- | TRBJ1-6 | - | TRBV19 | TGTGCCAGTAGTTTGCGGACAGATAATTCACCCCTCCACTTT | CASSLRTDNSPLHF
- | TRBJ2-1 | - | TRBV29-1 | TGCAGCGCTCTTGGGACAAGATTTAATGAGCAGTTCTTC | CSALGTRFNEQFF
- | TRBJ1-2 | - | TRBV6-1 | TGTGCCAGCAGTGAATTGAACAGTTATGGCTACACCTTC | CASSELNSYGYTF
- | TRBJ2-3 | - | TRBV4-3 | TGCGCCAGCAGCCAAGATCCGGTGACCACAGATACGCAGTATTTT | CASSQDPVTTDTQYF
- | TRBJ1-3 | - | TRBV14 | TGTGCCAGCAGCCAAGCCCGGACACCCTCTGGAAACACCATATATTTT | CASSQARTPSGNTIYF
- | TRBJ1-1 | TRBD1 | TRBV19 | TGTGCCAGCGACAGGGGCCAAAGTACCACTGAAGCTTTCTTT | CASDRGQSTTEAFF
- | TRBJ2-1 | - | TRBV6-6 | TGTGCCAGCAGTTACCTCGGCACTGTGGATGAGCAGTTCTTC | CASSYLGTVDEQFF
- | TRBJ1-2 | - | TRBV11-2 | TGTGCCAGCAGCTTAGATCCCCAGCCCTATGGCTACACCTTC | CASSLDPQPYGYTF
- | TRBJ2-7 | TRBD2 | TRBV7-8 | TGTGCCAGCAGCAGGACTAGCGGGAGGGCCTACGAGCAGTACTTC | CASSRTSGRAYEQYF
few | TRBJ1-2 | - | TRBV6-5 | TGTGCCAGCAGTTACTCAATGTCAGGGAACAATGGCTACACCTTC | CASSYSMSGNNGYTF
- | TRBJ1-1 | - | TRBV27 | TGTGCCAGCTACCCCTCAACAGCTCAGAACACTGAAGCTTTCTTT | CASYPSTAQNTEAFF
- | TRBJ2-3 | TRBD1 | TRBV5-1 | TGCGCCAGCAGCTTGGTCCGGGACAGTTACACAGATACGCAGTATTTT | CASSLVRDSYTDTQYF
- | TRBJ2-3 | - | TRBV7-9 | TGTGCCAGCAGGGGACTTCTTGTCACAGATACGCAGTATTTT | CASRGLLVTDTQYF
- | TRBJ2-7 | - | TRBV29-1 | TGCAGCGTTGGGCAAAGCTCCTACGAGCAGTACTTC | CSVGQSSYEQYF
- | TRBJ1-5 | - | TRBV30 | TGTGCCTGGAATGTTGCCAATCAGCCCCAGCATTTT | CAWNVANQPQHF
- | TRBJ2-6 | - | TRBV4-3 | TGCGCCAGCAGCCAGAGGGAAGCAGGGGCGGCTGGGGCCAACGTCCTGACTTTC | CASSQREAGAAGANVLTF
- | TRBJ2-5 | - | TRBV27 | TGTGCCAGCAGTTTTGCGGGGTCCCAAGAGACCCAGTACTTC | CASSFAGSQETQYF
- | TRBJ2-1 | TRBD2 | TRBV14 | TGTGCCAGCAGCCAGGGGCGTATTACGGGAGGTGAGCAGTTCTTC | CASSQGRITGGEQFF
- | TRBJ2-3 | TRBD1 | TRBV28 | TGTGCCAGCACCGTCGGACAGGGTTTTTTCCCAGATACGCAGTATTTT | CASTVGQGFFPDTQYF
- | TRBJ2-7 | - | TRBV9 | TGTGCCAGCAGCGTAGTGGGTAGCGTGGGCGAGCAGTACTTC | CASSVVGSVGEQYF
- | TRBJ2-1 | TRBD2 | TRBV29-1 | TGCAGCGTTGAAGATTTTGGGGCTAGCGGTTACAATGAGCAGTTCTTC | CSVEDFGASGYNEQFF
- | TRBJ2-1 | - | TRBV5-1 | TGCGCCAGCAGCCTAGGGACGAATGAGCAGTTCTTC | CASSLGTNEQFF
- | TRBJ2-3 | TRBD2 | TRBV2 | TGTGCCAGCAGATGGCGGGAGGGCCTGGCAGATACGCAGTATTTT | CASRWREGLADTQYF
- | TRBJ2-3 | TRBD1 | TRBV5-1 | TGCGCCAGCAGCCCCGGGACAGGGGGCACAGATACGCAGTATTTT | CASSPGTGGTDTQYF
- | TRBJ1-2 | - | TRBV7-8 | TGTGCCAGCAGCTTCCGGACGGGTGGCTATGGCTACACCTTC | CASSFRTGGYGYTF
- | TRBJ2-7 | - | TRBV27 | TGTGCCAGCAGTTCAGGGGATGGTAGCGTGCAGTACTTC | CASSSGDGSVQYF
- | TRBJ2-7 | - | TRBV30 | TGTGCCTGGAGTGTACTCCCGGCAGGAGCGTCCTACGAGCAGTACTTC | CAWSVLPAGASYEQYF
- | TRBJ2-7 | TRBD1 | TRBV18 | TGTGCCAGCTCACCGAGGACAGGCGAAGAGCAGTACTTC | CASSPRTGEEQYF
once | TRBJ2-1 | TRBD2 | TRBV19 | TGTGCCAGTTGTGGGACTAGCGGGGACAATGAGCAGTTCTTC | CASCGTSGDNEQFF
- | TRBJ2-7 | - | TRBV7-9 | TGTGCCAGCAGCTCCGGACAAGTTTACGAGCAGTACTTC | CASSSGQVYEQYF
- | TRBJ1-3 | - | TRBV15 | TGTGCCACCAGCAGAGCCGGGGGTGGAAACACCATATATTTT | CATSRAGGGNTIYF
- | TRBJ2-3 | TRBD2 | TRBV5-6 | TGTGCCAGCAGCGGTTTAGCGGGACCCACAGATACGCAGTATTTT | CASSGLAGPTDTQYF
- | TRBJ2-2 | - | TRBV5-6 | TGTGCCAGCAGCTTGGCCTGGAGAACGGACGATACCGGGGAGCTGTTTTTT | CASSLAWRTDDTGELFF
- | TRBJ2-1 | - | TRBV11-3 | TGTGCCAGCAGCTTAGGTGGGAGTGGCAATGAGCAGTTCTTC | CASSLGGSGNEQFF
- | TRBJ2-1 | TRBD2 | TRBV5-1 | TGCGCCAGCAGCCAAGCTCCATCCGGGACTAGCGGGAGCAATGAGCAGTTCTTC | CASSQAPSGTSGSNEQFF
- | TRBJ2-7 | - | TRBV5-4 | TGTGCCAGCAGCCGGGACGCATCCTACGAGCAGTACTTC | CASSRDASYEQYF